The count of the clone carrying this T cell receptor beta chain is one. Time point meaning: blood 2 weeks post-SBRT. Documented treatment: 15 Gy SBRT to primary tumor, nephrectomy 4 weeks later. Radiation-treated patients gave blood at baseline, week 2 and week 4. This sample was taken from a study of radiation and T cells in renal cell carcinoma. Study at large: Nephrectomy followed 15 Gy stereotactic body radiation by 4 weeks.

Profiling relied on immunoSEQ multiplex PCR, and the TCRdb table lists in-frame clones only, not all of them. The sample includes fewer than 30,000 clones, approximately 81% of them seen just once. The sample consisted of blood, taken from a patient whose treatment included radiotherapy and nephrectomy. The origin of this receptor is a man aged 55 to 70 with renal cell carcinoma.

The CDR3 DNA is TGTGCCAGTAGTATATTGGGTCGACAGATCAACACCGGGGAGCTGTTTTTT. Encoded protein: CASSILGRQINTGELFF. This chain links TRBV19 with TRBJ2-2, with a possible D match to TRBD1 (5 bases). CDR3 length equals 17 residues. CDR1 is LNHDA and CDR2 is SQIVND in the germline V gene (reference sequence). V lost 2 bases to trimming and J lost 2 bases, with 15 bases between them.